The TCR beta chain described here comes from a study of blood T cell repertoires in COVID-19. As for the study in general: Whether acute or convalescent, the COVID-19 samples came from the United States, Italy and Spain. The analysed material was cDNA or gDNA that came from T cells, B-cell-depleted T cells, or PBMCs.

Per the original methods: Reference gene primer amplification in the assay estimated nucleated cell counts. Repertoires were generated with immunoSEQ multiplex PCR, while TCRdb's copy carries only in-frame clones and drops some. V and J calls and clone size are those listed in that table; D and trimming were worked out from the DNA. The sample holds approximately 210,000 clones, about nine tenths seen once. The V gene end was trimmed by 4 bases and the J gene end by 0 bases; junction bases not matched to a gene: 5. CDR3 length: 15 residues. The V gene's germline CDR1 is MNHEY and CDR2 SVGAGI. The sample comprised peripheral blood. The rearrangement uses TRBV6-5 and TRBJ2-7, with 8 nucleotides matching TRBD1. This TCR was recovered from a man in his forties with acute or convalescent COVID-19. In DNA form, the CDR3 reads TGTGCCAGCAGTTCGAGCGGACAGGGCTCCTACGAGCAGTACTTC. This gives the protein CASSSSGQGSYEQYF.